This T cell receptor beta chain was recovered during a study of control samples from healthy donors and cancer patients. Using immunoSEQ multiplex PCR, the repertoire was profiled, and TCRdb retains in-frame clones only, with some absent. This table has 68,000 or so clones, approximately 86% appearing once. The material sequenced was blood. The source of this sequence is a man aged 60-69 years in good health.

The CDR3 coding sequence is TGTGCCAGCAGCGTAAGAGCGGGAGGGTACAATGAGCAGTTCTTC. It specifies CASSVRAGGYNEQFF. The gene calls are TRBV9 and TRBJ2-1; 10 bases are shared with TRBD2. The CDR3 consists of 15 residues. The ends lost 1 base at V and 4 bases at J; junction bases unmatched: 2. Germline assignment: CDR1 SGDLS and CDR2 YYNGEE.